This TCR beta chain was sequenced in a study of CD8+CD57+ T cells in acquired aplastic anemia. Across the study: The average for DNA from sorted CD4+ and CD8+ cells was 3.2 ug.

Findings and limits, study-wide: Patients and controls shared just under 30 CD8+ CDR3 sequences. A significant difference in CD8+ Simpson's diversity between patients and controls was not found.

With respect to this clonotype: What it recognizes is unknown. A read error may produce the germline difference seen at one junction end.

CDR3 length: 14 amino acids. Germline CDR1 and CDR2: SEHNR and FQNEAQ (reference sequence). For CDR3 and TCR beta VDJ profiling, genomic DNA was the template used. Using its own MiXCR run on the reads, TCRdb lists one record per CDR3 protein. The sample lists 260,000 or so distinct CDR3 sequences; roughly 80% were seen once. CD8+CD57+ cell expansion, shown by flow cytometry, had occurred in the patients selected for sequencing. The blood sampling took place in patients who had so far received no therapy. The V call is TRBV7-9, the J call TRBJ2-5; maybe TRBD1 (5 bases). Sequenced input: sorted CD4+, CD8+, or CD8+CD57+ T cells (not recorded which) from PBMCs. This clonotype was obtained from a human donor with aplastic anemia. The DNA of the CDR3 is TGTGCCAGCAGGCAGGGTTATAATTCACACATCCACTTTTTC. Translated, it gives CASRQGYNSHIHFF.